This T cell receptor beta chain derives from a study of OX40 agonist ivuxolimab in advanced cancers. In the study overall: The patients' treatment was ivuxolimab, an agonistic anti-OX40 (CD134) antibody. Study conclusions and caveats: Some nonresponders likewise displayed low normalized T-cell clonal expansion.

The method was immunoSEQ multiplex PCR; TCRdb's version includes in-frame clones alone and lacks a portion of them. The sample holds tens of thousands of clones; 93% are singletons and the top ten take roughly an eighth. Regarding this clone: As yet, its antigen is unknown.

The sample here was CD4+ or CD8+ T cells sorted from blood, taken in a trial of the OX40 agonist ivuxolimab. The receptor comes from an adult with an advanced solid tumor such as melanoma, head and neck, liver or kidney cancer.

CDR3 loop: CASSLGDRGLSTDTQYF. The DNA for the CDR3 is TGTGCCAGCAGCTTAGGGGACAGGGGCCTTAGCACAGATACGCAGTATTTT. The chain has TRBV7-6 and TRBJ2-3; 10 nucleotides agree with TRBD1. The trim removed 1 base at V and 0 bases at J, leaving 4 bases unmatched. Germline V gene sequence: CDR1 SGHVS, CDR2 FNYEAQ. This CDR3 is 17 amino acids long.